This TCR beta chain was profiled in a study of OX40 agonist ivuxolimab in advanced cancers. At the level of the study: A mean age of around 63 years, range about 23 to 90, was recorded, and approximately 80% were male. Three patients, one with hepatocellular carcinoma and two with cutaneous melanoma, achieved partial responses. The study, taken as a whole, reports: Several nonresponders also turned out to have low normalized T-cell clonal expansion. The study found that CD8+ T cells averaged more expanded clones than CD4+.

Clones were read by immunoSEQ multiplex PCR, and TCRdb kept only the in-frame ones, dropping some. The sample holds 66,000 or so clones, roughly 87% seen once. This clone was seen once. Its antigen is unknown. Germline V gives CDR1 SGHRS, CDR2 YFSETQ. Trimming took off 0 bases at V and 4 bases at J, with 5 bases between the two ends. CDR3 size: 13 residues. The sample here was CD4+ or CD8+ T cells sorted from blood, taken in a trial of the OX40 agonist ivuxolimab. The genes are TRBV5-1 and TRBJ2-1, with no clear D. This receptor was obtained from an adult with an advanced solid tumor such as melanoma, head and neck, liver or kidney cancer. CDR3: CASSLGSYNEQFF. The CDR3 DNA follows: TGCGCCAGCAGCTTGGGTTCATACAATGAGCAGTTCTTC.